This T cell receptor (beta chain) was obtained from a study of Graves' ophthalmopathy and Graves' hyperthyroidism. Study observations and caveats: A model of 13 signatures distinguished ophthalmopathy from stable hyperthyroidism at around 90% sensitivity and nearly 82% specificity.

This clonotype was counted many times. Antigen: not known. Researchers took RNA transcripts and amplified TCR beta CDR3 regions from them. Scientists carried out first-round RT-PCR using HTBI primers and then a second-round multiplex PCR. TCRdb reprocessed the multiplex PCR reads via MiXCR and lists one record per CDR3 protein. The top ten clones hold around 10% of a sample with approximately 1.2 million distinct CDR3 sequences, roughly two fifths of them seen once. Between the trimmed V and J ends, which lost 6 bases and 3 bases, there was a span of 14 bases. The CDR3 loop spans 14 amino acids. The chain is built from TRBV12-3 or TRBV12-4 and TRBJ1-1, with D possibly TRBD1 on 6 matching bases. The sequence was obtained from an adult man with Graves' hyperthyroidism. The specimen sequenced was peripheral blood or thyroid tissue (not recorded which). The CDR3 loop is CASSYRDRDTEAFF. DNA for the CDR3: TGTGCCAGCAGCTACAGGGATCGGGACACTGAAGCTTTCTTT.